These T cell receptor beta chains were read from a single sample in a study of lymphopenia after photon versus proton radiotherapy. The protocol was immunoSEQ multiplex PCR, while the TCRdb copy is restricted to in-frame clones and leaves out a portion. The table shows 25,000 to 30,000 clones, with 75% to 90% occurring only once. Here the sequenced sample was peripheral blood, taken from a patient treated with photon-based radiotherapy. These TCRs come from a woman in her 50s with pancreatic cancer. Each CDR3 is given with its conserved first and last residue. The order of the fields is clone size, D gene, J gene, V gene, CDR3 protein, CDR3 DNA. A D gene is named only where the DNA matches it firmly. Expanded clones are given a class, and other clones once, few, many or no size at all.

abundance: NA; d_gene: NA; j_gene: TRBJ2-2; v_gene: TRBV6-6; CDR3aa: CASSSPTGELFF; CDR3nt: TGTGCCAGCAGTTCCCCAACCGGGGAGCTGTTTTTT
abundance: NA; d_gene: TRBD1; j_gene: TRBJ2-3; v_gene: TRBV9; CDR3aa: CASSVGTGGYADTQYF; CDR3nt: TGTGCCAGCAGCGTAGGAACAGGGGGGTATGCAGATACGCAGTATTTT
abundance: NA; d_gene: TRBD1; j_gene: TRBJ1-4; v_gene: TRBV9; CDR3aa: CASSAAPGQSNEKLFF; CDR3nt: TGTGCCAGCAGCGCCGCGCCGGGACAGTCGAATGAAAAACTGTTTTTT
abundance: once; d_gene: NA; j_gene: TRBJ2-1; v_gene: TRBV4-3; CDR3aa: CASSQDVGGGVEQFF; CDR3nt: TGCGCCAGCAGCCAAGATGTGGGAGGGGGCGTTGAGCAGTTCTTC
abundance: NA; d_gene: TRBD1; j_gene: TRBJ2-3; v_gene: TRBV7-9; CDR3aa: CASSLLLGQGRTDTQYF; CDR3nt: TGTGCCAGCAGCTTACTTTTGGGACAGGGAAGGACAGATACGCAGTATTTT
abundance: NA; d_gene: NA; j_gene: TRBJ2-1; v_gene: TRBV5-1; CDR3aa: CASSPPGAGEQFF; CDR3nt: TGCGCCAGCAGCCCGCCAGGTGCGGGAGAGCAGTTCTTC
abundance: NA; d_gene: NA; j_gene: TRBJ1-3; v_gene: TRBV6-5; CDR3aa: CASSYSGGTPGNTIYF; CDR3nt: TGTGCCAGCAGTTACTCTGGGGGAACTCCTGGAAACACCATATATTTT
abundance: NA; d_gene: NA; j_gene: TRBJ2-1; v_gene: TRBV29-1; CDR3aa: CSVQGSGGARSYNEQFF; CDR3nt: TGCAGCGTTCAAGGCTCAGGAGGGGCGCGATCCTACAATGAGCAGTTCTTC
abundance: NA; d_gene: TRBD1; j_gene: TRBJ2-7; v_gene: TRBV27; CDR3aa: CASRGPGQFYEQYF; CDR3nt: TGTGCCAGCAGGGGGCCGGGACAGTTCTACGAGCAGTACTTC
abundance: NA; d_gene: TRBD1; j_gene: TRBJ1-1; v_gene: TRBV18; CDR3aa: CASSYRGNTEAFF; CDR3nt: TGTGCCAGCTCCTACAGGGGGAACACTGAAGCTTTCTTT
abundance: few; d_gene: TRBD1; j_gene: TRBJ2-5; v_gene: TRBV27; CDR3aa: CASKSGQGVLQETQYF; CDR3nt: TGTGCCAGCAAGTCCGGACAGGGGGTCCTACAAGAGACCCAGTACTTC
abundance: NA; d_gene: NA; j_gene: TRBJ2-5; v_gene: TRBV30; CDR3aa: CAWNPRGLETQYF; CDR3nt: TGTGCCTGGAATCCACGGGGATTGGAGACCCAGTACTTC
abundance: NA; d_gene: TRBD2; j_gene: TRBJ2-7; v_gene: TRBV14; CDR3aa: CASSSIAGTYEQYF; CDR3nt: TGTGCCAGCAGCTCGATAGCGGGGACCTACGAGCAGTACTTC
abundance: NA; d_gene: NA; j_gene: TRBJ2-7; v_gene: TRBV20-1; CDR3aa: CSVVGGEQYF; CDR3nt: TGCAGTGTAGTGGGAGGCGAGCAGTACTTC
abundance: NA; d_gene: TRBD1; j_gene: TRBJ1-5; v_gene: TRBV19; CDR3aa: CASSMTRGRRNQPQHF; CDR3nt: TGTGCCAGTAGTATGACCAGGGGGCGGAGGAATCAGCCCCAGCATTTT
abundance: once; d_gene: TRBD2; j_gene: TRBJ2-7; v_gene: TRBV6-6; CDR3aa: CASSDSGRAGEQYF; CDR3nt: TGTGCCAGCAGTGACAGCGGGAGGGCCGGCGAGCAGTACTTC
abundance: NA; d_gene: NA; j_gene: TRBJ2-4; v_gene: TRBV9; CDR3aa: CASSEGGNQNIQYF; CDR3nt: TGTGCCAGCAGCGAGGGCGGGAACCAAAACATTCAGTACTTC
abundance: NA; d_gene: NA; j_gene: TRBJ1-2; v_gene: TRBV5-1; CDR3aa: CASSLDGANYGYTF; CDR3nt: TGCGCCAGCAGCCTGGACGGAGCTAACTATGGCTACACCTTC
abundance: few; d_gene: NA; j_gene: TRBJ1-2; v_gene: TRBV7-9; CDR3aa: CASSRAEGNGYTF; CDR3nt: TGTGCCAGCAGCCGAGCGGAGGGTAATGGCTACACCTTC
abundance: NA; d_gene: NA; j_gene: TRBJ1-1; v_gene: TRBV10-3; CDR3aa: CAISEGGDANTEAFF; CDR3nt: TGTGCCATCAGTGAGGGGGGGGACGCGAACACTGAAGCTTTCTTT
abundance: NA; d_gene: NA; j_gene: TRBJ2-2; v_gene: TRBV19; CDR3aa: CASRVGRGTGELFF; CDR3nt: TGTGCCAGTAGGGTCGGCCGGGGAACCGGGGAGCTGTTTTTT
abundance: NA; d_gene: TRBD1; j_gene: TRBJ2-5; v_gene: TRBV15; CDR3aa: CATSRGEDRGGETQYF; CDR3nt: TGTGCCACCAGCAGAGGGGAGGACAGGGGAGGCGAGACCCAGTACTTC
abundance: NA; d_gene: NA; j_gene: TRBJ1-2; v_gene: TRBV6-1; CDR3aa: CASRPTAGWDGYTF; CDR3nt: TGTGCCAGCCGTCCGACCGCGGGGTGGGATGGCTACACCTTC
abundance: few; d_gene: NA; j_gene: TRBJ1-1; v_gene: TRBV28; CDR3aa: CASRWGRFEAFF; CDR3nt: TGTGCCAGCAGGTGGGGCCGTTTTGAAGCTTTCTTT
abundance: NA; d_gene: NA; j_gene: TRBJ2-1; v_gene: TRBV5-4; CDR3aa: CASSLARRAGEQFF; CDR3nt: TGTGCCAGCAGCTTGGCCAGGAGGGCCGGTGAGCAGTTCTTC
abundance: few; d_gene: NA; j_gene: TRBJ2-7; v_gene: TRBV28; CDR3aa: CASSLTSSEQYF; CDR3nt: TGTGCCAGCAGTTTAACATCATCCGAGCAGTACTTC
abundance: NA; d_gene: NA; j_gene: TRBJ2-5; v_gene: TRBV15; CDR3aa: CATSRAGTIQETQYF; CDR3nt: TGTGCCACCAGCAGAGCGGGCACCATCCAAGAGACCCAGTACTTC
abundance: NA; d_gene: NA; j_gene: TRBJ1-4; v_gene: TRBV10-3; CDR3aa: CATGTDEKLFF; CDR3nt: TGTGCCACCGGAACGGATGAAAAACTGTTTTTT
abundance: NA; d_gene: TRBD1; j_gene: TRBJ2-7; v_gene: TRBV28; CDR3aa: CASSFGTGVYEQYF; CDR3nt: TGTGCCAGCAGTTTCGGGACAGGGGTTTACGAGCAGTACTTC
abundance: NA; d_gene: TRBD1; j_gene: TRBJ2-7; v_gene: TRBV28; CDR3aa: CASSSRDRGPFYEQYF; CDR3nt: TGTGCCAGCAGTTCGAGGGACAGGGGGCCTTTCTACGAGCAGTACTTC
abundance: few; d_gene: NA; j_gene: TRBJ2-1; v_gene: TRBV11-1; CDR3aa: CASSPRLALNEQFF; CDR3nt: TGTGCCAGCAGCCCCCGATTGGCCCTAAATGAGCAGTTCTTC
abundance: NA; d_gene: TRBD2; j_gene: TRBJ2-7; v_gene: TRBV11-2; CDR3aa: CAIPRRSGRSYEQYF; CDR3nt: TGTGCCATCCCCCGTAGGAGCGGGAGGTCCTACGAGCAGTACTTC
abundance: NA; d_gene: NA; j_gene: TRBJ1-5; v_gene: TRBV11-1; CDR3aa: CASSLAGLNQPQHF; CDR3nt: TGTGCCAGCAGCTTAGCGGGTCTCAATCAGCCCCAGCATTTT
abundance: NA; d_gene: NA; j_gene: TRBJ2-5; v_gene: TRBV28; CDR3aa: CASSLKQGWGQTQYF; CDR3nt: TGTGCCAGCAGCCTAAAACAGGGTTGGGGACAGACCCAGTACTTC
abundance: NA; d_gene: NA; j_gene: TRBJ2-3; v_gene: TRBV5-1; CDR3aa: CASSMTMDTQYF; CDR3nt: TGCGCCAGCAGCATGACGATGGATACGCAGTATTTT
abundance: NA; d_gene: TRBD2; j_gene: TRBJ2-1; v_gene: TRBV6-5; CDR3aa: CASGRRESYNEQFF; CDR3nt: TGTGCCAGCGGTAGGCGGGAGTCCTACAATGAGCAGTTCTTC
abundance: once; d_gene: NA; j_gene: TRBJ1-1; v_gene: TRBV4-3; CDR3aa: CASSQDPQGTEAFF; CDR3nt: TGCGCCAGCAGCCAAGACCCCCAGGGCACTGAAGCTTTCTTT
abundance: NA; d_gene: NA; j_gene: TRBJ2-7; v_gene: TRBV11-2; CDR3aa: CASSPATEQYF; CDR3nt: TGTGCCAGCAGCCCCGCCACAGAGCAGTACTTC
abundance: NA; d_gene: NA; j_gene: TRBJ2-7; v_gene: TRBV28; CDR3aa: CASSPLGRGSYEQYF; CDR3nt: TGTGCCAGCAGTCCTCTAGGCAGGGGATCCTACGAGCAGTACTTC
abundance: NA; d_gene: NA; j_gene: TRBJ2-3; v_gene: TRBV27; CDR3aa: CASSRLPDTQYF; CDR3nt: TGTGCCAGCAGTAGGCTCCCAGATACGCAGTATTTT
abundance: NA; d_gene: TRBD1; j_gene: TRBJ1-4; v_gene: TRBV28; CDR3aa: CASSLTGAREKLFF; CDR3nt: TGTGCCAGCAGCCTGACAGGGGCCAGGGAAAAACTGTTTTTT
abundance: NA; d_gene: TRBD2; j_gene: TRBJ2-3; v_gene: TRBV28; CDR3aa: CASSDTDLGLGYAGGTDTQYF; CDR3nt: TGTGCCAGCAGTGACACCGACTTGGGACTAGGTTACGCTGGCGGCACAGATACGCAGTATTTT
abundance: NA; d_gene: TRBD1; j_gene: TRBJ2-1; v_gene: TRBV19; CDR3aa: CASSTAPGQGAYNEQFF; CDR3nt: TGTGCCAGTAGTACCGCACCGGGACAGGGGGCATACAATGAGCAGTTCTTC
abundance: once; d_gene: NA; j_gene: TRBJ1-1; v_gene: TRBV29-1; CDR3aa: CSVVQGGNTEAFF; CDR3nt: TGCAGCGTAGTCCAGGGCGGGAACACTGAAGCTTTCTTT
abundance: NA; d_gene: NA; j_gene: TRBJ2-3; v_gene: TRBV7-9; CDR3aa: CASSPPAGRLTDTQYF; CDR3nt: TGTGCCAGCAGCCCCCCGGCTGGCAGGCTGACAGATACGCAGTATTTT
abundance: NA; d_gene: TRBD2; j_gene: TRBJ2-1; v_gene: TRBV7-9; CDR3aa: CASSQGLAVYNEQFF; CDR3nt: TGTGCCAGCAGCCAGGGACTAGCGGTTTACAATGAGCAGTTCTTC
abundance: NA; d_gene: TRBD1; j_gene: TRBJ1-6; v_gene: TRBV27; CDR3aa: CASRLQGARGSSPLHF; CDR3nt: TGTGCCAGCAGGCTACAGGGGGCTCGAGGAAGTTCACCCCTCCACTTT
abundance: NA; d_gene: TRBD1; j_gene: TRBJ2-5; v_gene: TRBV2; CDR3aa: CASSWDSSQETQYF; CDR3nt: TGTGCCAGCAGTTGGGACAGTTCCCAAGAGACCCAGTACTTC
abundance: NA; d_gene: NA; j_gene: TRBJ1-4; v_gene: TRBV4-2; CDR3aa: CASSEDLTGWDEKLFF; CDR3nt: TGTGCCAGCAGCGAAGACCTGACAGGTTGGGATGAAAAACTGTTTTTT
abundance: NA; d_gene: NA; j_gene: TRBJ2-7; v_gene: TRBV7-2; CDR3aa: CASSRRSEQYF; CDR3nt: TGTGCCAGCAGCCGGAGGAGCGAGCAGTACTTC
abundance: NA; d_gene: TRBD2; j_gene: TRBJ2-1; v_gene: TRBV18; CDR3aa: CASSPFPLTSGSTDEQFF; CDR3nt: TGTGCCAGCTCACCATTCCCCTTGACTAGCGGGAGTACGGATGAGCAGTTCTTC
abundance: NA; d_gene: NA; j_gene: TRBJ1-1; v_gene: TRBV29-1; CDR3aa: CSVSQKRDTEAFF; CDR3nt: TGCAGCGTCTCTCAGAAGAGGGACACTGAAGCTTTCTTT
abundance: once; d_gene: NA; j_gene: TRBJ1-1; v_gene: TRBV7-9; CDR3aa: CASSPRVGITEAFF; CDR3nt: TGTGCCAGCAGCCCTAGGGTAGGGATTACTGAAGCTTTCTTT
abundance: NA; d_gene: NA; j_gene: TRBJ1-1; v_gene: TRBV7-9; CDR3aa: CAVPLGENLNTEAFF; CDR3nt: TGTGCCGTACCGTTGGGGGAAAACTTGAACACTGAAGCTTTCTTT
abundance: NA; d_gene: NA; j_gene: TRBJ2-7; v_gene: TRBV6-5; CDR3aa: CASSYSPGAYEQYF; CDR3nt: TGTGCCAGCAGTTACTCTCCGGGAGCCTACGAGCAGTACTTC
abundance: NA; d_gene: NA; j_gene: TRBJ2-1; v_gene: TRBV7-2; CDR3aa: CASSLTDSMYEQFF; CDR3nt: TGTGCCAGCAGCTTAACTGACAGTATGTATGAGCAGTTCTTC
abundance: NA; d_gene: TRBD2; j_gene: TRBJ2-7; v_gene: TRBV6-6; CDR3aa: CASSYAGVNEQYF; CDR3nt: TGTGCCAGCAGTTATGCGGGGGTGAACGAGCAGTACTTC
abundance: NA; d_gene: TRBD1; j_gene: TRBJ2-1; v_gene: TRBV29-1; CDR3aa: CSVMGHTGGSYNEQFF; CDR3nt: TGCAGCGTCATGGGCCATACAGGGGGTTCCTACAATGAGCAGTTCTTC
abundance: few; d_gene: NA; j_gene: TRBJ2-2; v_gene: TRBV5-6; CDR3aa: CASSLNRWRETGELFF; CDR3nt: TGTGCCAGCAGCTTGAATAGGTGGAGGGAGACCGGGGAGCTGTTTTTT
abundance: NA; d_gene: NA; j_gene: TRBJ1-1; v_gene: TRBV9; CDR3aa: CASSGRDGDTEAFF; CDR3nt: TGTGCCAGCAGCGGAAGGGACGGGGACACTGAAGCTTTCTTT